Below are 5 T cell receptor beta chains sequenced from a single sample in a study of blood T cell repertoires in COVID-19. The protocol was immunoSEQ multiplex PCR, while the TCRdb copy is restricted to in-frame clones and leaves out a portion. The sample gives hundreds of thousands of clones, 88% of which show up once; 0.8% to 1% is in the top ten. Sequenced material: PBMCs or T cells enriched from blood (not recorded which). Receptor source: a woman aged 30 to 39 who had recovered from COVID-19.

The chain employs TRBV6-5 and TRBJ2-5; the D gene is possibly TRBD2 (6 bases). The length of the CDR3 is 14 residues. Trimming took off 2 bases at V and 5 bases at J, with 12 bases between the two ends. Germline V gene data show CDR1 as MNHEY and CDR2 as SVGAGI. The CDR3 DNA reads as TGTGCCAGCAGTTACCGTGGGAGGATGGAGACCCAGTACTTC. It codes for CASSYRGRMETQYF.

The chain carries TRBV7-2 and TRBJ2-7, with D unclear. CDR1 is SGHTA and CDR2 is FQGNSA in the germline V gene. With 0 bases removed from V and 7 bases from J, the gap between germline ends came to 13 bases. The CDR3 totals 14 residues. CDR3 residues: CASSLAPLASEQYF. The CDR3 coding sequence is TGTGCCAGCAGCTTAGCGCCCCTCGCGTCAGAGCAGTACTTC. Full variable domain (remainder filled in from reference TRBV7-2 and TRBJ2-7): GAGVSQSPSNKVTEKGKDVELRCDPISGHTALYWYRQSLGQGLEFLIYFQGNSAPDKSGLPSDRFSAERTGGSVSTLTIQRTQQEDSAVYLCASSLAPLASEQYFGPGTRLTVT.

This clone was observed once. The chain has TRBV19 and TRBJ2-7, with D possibly matching TRBD2 (6 bases). Looked up from germline, CDR1 is LNHDA and CDR2 is SQIVND (reference sequence). This CDR3 has 15 residues. Trimming removed 6 bases at V and 3 bases at J, with 18 bases between. CDR3 DNA sequence: TGTGCCAGTAGGAGCGGGCCGGCGGGTGTCTACGAGCAGTACTTC. This codes for CASRSGPAGVYEQYF.

This chain links TRBV7-3 with TRBJ2-3, with a tentative D call TRBD1 (6 bases). The germline V and J ends were trimmed by 6 bases and 6 bases, with 16 bases remaining between them. There are 14 residues in the CDR3. Germline CDR1 reads SGHTA; CDR2 reads FQGTGA. CDR3 region: CASSLRARGDTQYF. The CDR3 DNA reads as TGTGCCAGCAGTCTCCGGGCTAGGGGGGATACGCAGTATTTT.

At least ten counts were recorded for this clone. This sequence joins TRBV2 and TRBJ1-6; D is perhaps TRBD1 (5 bases). Deletions cut 4 bases from V and 8 bases from J, with 12 bases between. Germline CDR1 and CDR2: SNHLY and FYNNEI. The CDR3 has 14 amino acids. CDR3 in amino acids: CASSGFDRYSPLHF. The DNA for the CDR3 is TGTGCCAGCAGTGGGTTTGACAGATATTCACCCCTCCACTTT.